The 21 T cell receptor beta chains below were found in one sample sequenced in a study of T cell responses to AZD1222 COVID-19 vaccine. Profiling relied on immunoSEQ multiplex PCR, and the TCRdb table lists in-frame clones only, not all of them. The sample shows 110,000 to 150,000 clones, 80% to 90% of them seen only once. This material consisted of peripheral blood, taken on day 0 of AZD1222 vaccination. All receptors derive from an adult in good health.

The chain links TRBV4-1 to TRBJ2-7, with D hard to call. CDR1 and CDR2 (germline): MGHRA, YSYEKL. V was shortened by 1 base and J by 1 base, with 8 bases between the two germline ends. The CDR3 extends over 14 amino acids. The DNA for the CDR3 is TGCGCCAGCAGCCAAGTGGAAGTATCCTACGAGCAGTACTTC. Protein: CASSQVEVSYEQYF.

The rearrangement joins TRBV29-1 to TRBJ1-2; weak D call: TRBD1 (5 bases). The CDR3 contains 11 residues. Trimming removed 7 bases from V and 6 bases from J, with 12 bases in between. Germline values: CDR1 SQVTM, CDR2 ANQGSEA. The CDR3 nucleotides read TGCAGCGATGGCCGGGGGGATGGCTACACCTTC. Translated, it gives CSDGRGDGYTF.

This chain uses TRBV5-1 with TRBJ2-3; TRBD1 or TRBD2 may be the D gene (5 bases each). This CDR3 has 16 residues. Trimming removed 2 bases at V and 0 bases at J, with 13 bases between. The germline V gene encodes CDR1 SGHRS and CDR2 YFSETQ. Written as DNA, the CDR3 is TGCGCCAGCAGCTTAGGGACGGGCGGGAGCACAGATACGCAGTATTTT. It specifies CASSLGTGGSTDTQYF.

A single count supports this clone. The gene calls are TRBV7-9 and TRBJ1-4; possibly TRBD1 for D (5 bases). V was trimmed by 2 bases and J by 0 bases, leaving 13 bases between them. CDR3 length: 17 residues. CDR1 is SEHNR and CDR2 is FQNEAQ in the germline V gene (reference sequence). This chain's CDR3 is CASSLKRQGPTNEKLFF. CDR3 nucleotides: TGTGCCAGCAGCTTAAAACGTCAGGGCCCAACTAATGAAAAACTGTTTTTT.

The chain links TRBV28 to TRBJ1-1; TRBD1 might be the D (6 bases). Trimming removed 5 bases at V and 1 base at J, with 20 bases between. Germline-derived CDR1 and CDR2 are MDHEN and SYDVKM. The CDR3 sequence is 17 residues long. Here the CDR3 reads CASSLTGASVGNTEAFF. DNA of the CDR3: TGTGCCAGCAGTCTCACGGGGGCGAGTGTTGGGAACACTGAAGCTTTCTTT.

This chain joins TRBV11-2 and TRBJ1-6; D possibly corresponds to TRBD1 (6 bases). V dropped 4 bases and J dropped 9 bases, with 16 bases sitting between them. Germline V CDR1 and CDR2: SGHAT, FQNNGV. This CDR3 region has 15 residues. Here the CDR3 reads CASSSLFKGGSPLHF. The DNA of the CDR3 is TGTGCCAGCAGCTCCCTTTTCAAAGGGGGTTCACCCCTCCACTTT.

The chain combines TRBV2 with TRBJ2-2, with TRBD2 identical over 8 bases. The CDR3 is 16 residues long. Germline V lookup: CDR1 SNHLY, CDR2 FYNNEI. V shed 2 bases, J shed 4 bases, and the junction held 6 bases outside the gene matches. The DNA for the CDR3 is TGTGCCAGCAGTGAATCTCGCCTAGCGGGCACCGGGGAGCTGTTTTTT. This codes for CASSESRLAGTGELFF.

The rearrangement joins TRBV29-1 to TRBJ2-5; no clear D. This CDR3 has 12 residues. The V gene's germline CDR1 is SQVTM and CDR2 ANQGSEA. V lost 0 bases and J 5 bases, leaving 7 bases between the germline ends. The CDR3 protein is CSVEDSVETQYF. The CDR3 DNA reads TGCAGCGTTGAAGATTCAGTGGAGACCCAGTACTTC.

The chain recombines TRBV15 with TRBJ1-5, with TRBD1 as a possible D gene (5 bases). The germline V gene has CDR1 LNHNV and CDR2 YYDKDF (reference sequence). This CDR3 comprises 15 residues. Deletions cut 1 base from V and 5 bases from J, with 12 bases between. The CDR3 spells CATSRAGGFYQPQHF. CDR3 sequence (DNA): TGTGCCACCAGCAGAGCTGGGGGATTCTATCAGCCCCAGCATTTT. Together with reference TRBV15 and TRBJ1-5, the CDR3 gives the full variable domain: DAMVIQNPRYQVTQFGKPVTLSCSQTLNHNVMYWYQQKSSQAPKLLFHYYDKDFNNEADTPDNFQSRRPNTSFCFLDIRSPGLGDTAMYLCATSRAGGFYQPQHFGDGTRLSIL.

V usage is TRBV6-5 and J usage is TRBJ2-7; D gene ambiguous. V was pared by 6 bases and J by 5 bases, with 14 bases between. Germline V lookup: CDR1 MNHEY, CDR2 SVGAGI. The CDR3 runs to 13 residues. In DNA form, the CDR3 reads TGTGCCAGCAGATGGGATCTAGGGCACGAGCAGTACTTC. Its translation is CASRWDLGHEQYF.

V and J are TRBV27 and TRBJ2-7, with TRBD1 matching 7 bases. Germline V gene sequence: CDR1 MNHEY, CDR2 SMNVEV (reference sequence). The trim removed 2 bases at V and 3 bases at J, leaving 4 bases unmatched. This CDR3 comprises 14 residues. The CDR3 sequence: CASSLHRGGYEQYF. The CDR3 nucleotides are TGTGCCAGCAGTTTACACAGGGGCGGCTACGAGCAGTACTTC.

In DNA form, the CDR3 reads TGTGCCAGCAGGCCCCGGGGGACTGAAGCTTTCTTT. This translates into CASRPRGTEAFF. The rearrangement links TRBV12-3 or TRBV12-4 to TRBJ1-1; TRBD1 is a possible D gene (5 bases). This CDR3 has 12 residues. Deletions cut 6 bases from V and 5 bases from J, with 10 bases between.

The chain has TRBV5-1 and TRBJ1-1, with 8 bases fitting TRBD1. The germline CDR1 and CDR2 sequences are SGHRS and YFSETQ. The V and J ends lost 4 bases and 2 bases, in that order; junction bases with no gene match: 10. This CDR3 has 16 amino acids. DNA for the CDR3: TGCGCCAGCAGCCACACGGGTGCAGGGGGCAACACTGAAGCTTTCTTT. It codes for CASSHTGAGGNTEAFF.

The rearrangement uses TRBV3-1 (or the pseudogene TRBV3-2) and TRBJ1-6; 7 nucleotides match TRBD1. CDR3 size: 14 residues. V shed 6 bases and J 5 bases; nucleotides not matched to a gene: 4. The germline V gene encodes CDR1 LGHDT and CDR2 YNNKEL (reference sequence). CDR3 sequence: CASRGTVHNSPLHF. The CDR3 bases are TGTGCCAGCAGAGGGACAGTTCATAATTCACCCCTCCACTTT.

J is TRBJ2-5 and V is TRBV5-3; maybe TRBD2 (6 bases). TRBV5-3 is noted as an ORF with a role that remains uncertain. Between the trimmed V and J ends, which lost 4 bases and 2 bases, there was a span of 18 bases. The length of the CDR3 is 16 residues. CDR3 coding DNA: TGTGCCAGAAGCAGGACTACCCTGAGTGGGCAAGAGACCCAGTACTTC. This encodes CARSRTTLSGQETQYF.

The chain links TRBV3-1 (or the pseudogene TRBV3-2) to TRBJ1-5, with unresolved D. The CDR3 is 16 residues long. V lost 1 base to trimming and J lost 0 bases, with 10 bases between them. Germline CDR1 is LGHDT and CDR2 is YNNKEL (reference sequence). The CDR3 nucleotides read TGTGCCAGCAGCCAAGCGAAGGACGCTAGCAATCAGCCCCAGCATTTT. As protein: CASSQAKDASNQPQHF.

Here the CDR3 DNA reads TGTGCCAGCTCACTAACCTTACAGGGAGGAGACTATGGCTACACCTTC. This translates into CASSLTLQGGDYGYTF. The J gene is TRBJ1-2, the V gene TRBV18; tentative D call: TRBD1 (6 bases). Germline V gene sequence: CDR1 KGHSH, CDR2 LQKENI. Trimming removed 4 bases from V and 3 bases from J, with 18 bases in between. This CDR3 is built from 16 residues.

This sequence joins TRBV19 and TRBJ2-3; 12 positions agree with TRBD2. Germline CDR1 is LNHDA and CDR2 is SQIVND (reference sequence). The CDR3 totals 15 residues. J gave up 4 bases and V 3 bases, and 2 bases lay outside the gene matches. CDR3 in amino acids: CASSMASGRADTQYF. CDR3 DNA: TGTGCCAGTAGTATGGCTAGCGGGAGGGCAGATACGCAGTATTTT.

The genes are TRBV11-2 and TRBJ2-7; either TRBD1 or TRBD2 may fit D (6 bases each). Trimming cost V 11 bases and J 12 bases, with 11 bases left between them. The CDR3 is made up of 8 amino acids. Germline V gene lookup returns CDR1 SGHAT and CDR2 FQNNGV. The CDR3 bases are TGTGCCCGACGGGGGCCGTACTTC. Its protein product is CARRGPYF. The full variable domain, rest sourced from reference TRBV11-2 and TRBJ2-7, is EAGVAQSPRYKIIEKRQSVAFWCNPISGHATLYWYQQILGQGPKLLIQFQNNGVVDDSQLPKDRFSAERLKGVDSTLKIQPAKLEDSAVYLCARRGPYFGPGTRLTVT.

This clone has only one observation. The chain couples TRBV3-1 (or the pseudogene TRBV3-2) to TRBJ1-2; TRBD1 is a possible D gene (6 bases). Germline-derived CDR1 and CDR2 are LGHDT and YNNKEL (reference sequence). The CDR3 sequence is 14 residues long. V lost 4 bases and J lost 4, with 13 bases in between. The CDR3 sequence is CASSLRGGSYGYTF. CDR3 nucleotides: TGTGCCAGCAGCCTAAGAGGGGGGTCCTATGGCTACACCTTC.

The chain is built from TRBV5-8 and TRBJ2-2; 13 bases are a match to TRBD2. V shed 4 bases, J shed 4 bases, and the junction held 7 bases outside the gene matches. Germline V CDR1 and CDR2: SGHTS, YDEGEE. The CDR3 contains 17 residues. The CDR3 protein is CASSHPGTSGVTGELFF. The CDR3 nucleotides read TGTGCCAGCAGCCATCCTGGGACTAGCGGGGTCACCGGGGAGCTGTTTTTT.